A single T cell receptor beta chain is shown here with its context. What it binds is not known. RNA transcripts provided the source from which TCR beta CDR3 regions were amplified. Primed by the HTBI set, a first-round RT-PCR was run on the TCR CDR3. TCRdb recomputed calls from the multiplex PCR reads with MiXCR, one row per CDR3 protein. There are 500,000 to 750,000 distinct CDR3 sequences in the sample; around 45% occur only once, and more than 7.5% lies in the top ten. The source of the sample is a study of T cells in Graves' hyperthyroidism and ophthalmopathy. This CDR3 has 15 amino acids. With 3 bases clipped from V and 1 base from J, the junction kept 9 bases outside the gene matches. CDR1 GTSNPN and CDR2 SVGIG come from the germline V gene (reference sequence). Study-level results: The model made its ophthalmopathy prediction, and onset followed a median approximately 6.5 months later. A model of 13 V-J features distinguished ophthalmopathy from stable hyperthyroidism.

Hyperthyroidism was newly diagnosed in patients aged 18 to 65 (duration under 2 months). Investigators excluded patients with uncontrolled infection, other autoimmune disease, pregnancy or lactation. The receptor's source is a woman in her late teens or twenties with Graves' hyperthyroidism. The rearrangement uses TRBV30 and TRBJ2-7, with TRBD2 identical over 7 bases. Sequencing used peripheral blood or thyroid tissue (not recorded which). CDR3 region: CAWRSLRELSYEQYF. DNA for the CDR3: TGTGCCTGGAGGAGTCTGCGGGAGTTGTCCTACGAGCAGTACTTC.